This is a list of T cell receptor beta chains from one sample in a study of blood T cell repertoires in COVID-19. Clones were read by immunoSEQ multiplex PCR, and TCRdb kept only the in-frame ones, dropping some. The sample comprises about 670,000 clones, about 90% of which are singletons, and roughly 0.25% rests with the top ten. What was sequenced was peripheral blood. The receptors were gathered from a woman under 30 with acute or convalescent COVID-19. Each CDR3 is given with its conserved first and last residue. Fields, in order: V gene, clone size, D gene, J gene, CDR3 DNA, CDR3 protein. The D gene is left open where the match is weak. Not all rows give a size; the values are once, few, many and, for expanded clones, a class.

V: TRBV5-6; size: NA; D: NA; J: TRBJ1-2; DNA: TGTGCCAGCAGCTTGGCCTCAGTCCCCTATGGCTACACCTTC; CDR3: CASSLASVPYGYTF
V: TRBV6-4; size: NA; D: NA; J: TRBJ2-1; DNA: TGTGCCAGCAGCCGGGGACTTAGCTCCTACAATGAGCAGTTCTTC; CDR3: CASSRGLSSYNEQFF
V: TRBV30; size: NA; D: TRBD1; J: TRBJ2-5; DNA: TGTGCCTGGAGTCCCGGGGCAGGGGGCGCAGGGGAGACCCAGTACTTC; CDR3: CAWSPGAGGAGETQYF
V: TRBV7-2; size: NA; D: TRBD2; J: TRBJ2-1; DNA: TGTGCCAGCAGCTATCTACAGCGGGGGGGCTCCTACAATGAGCAGTTCTTC; CDR3: CASSYLQRGGSYNEQFF
V: TRBV3-1/TRBV3-2; size: NA; D: NA; J: TRBJ2-1; DNA: TGTGCCAGCAGCCAAGAGGCAGGGTTCTACAATGAGCAGTTCTTC; CDR3: CASSQEAGFYNEQFF
V: TRBV7-2; size: NA; D: NA; J: TRBJ1-2; DNA: TGTGCCAGCAGCTTAGAGAGTTCTAACTATGGCTACACCTTC; CDR3: CASSLESSNYGYTF
V: TRBV21-1; size: NA; D: NA; J: TRBJ1-2; DNA: TGTGCCAGCAGCAAAGAATACAGGGAAGCTAACTATGGCTACACCTTC; CDR3: CASSKEYREANYGYTF
V: TRBV5-1; size: NA; D: NA; J: TRBJ1-6; DNA: TGCGCCAGCAGCTTTGAGGTTCAGAAGTCACCCCTCCACTTT; CDR3: CASSFEVQKSPLHF
V: TRBV6-6; size: NA; D: NA; J: TRBJ1-5; DNA: TGTGCCAGCAGTTACTCGGAGTGGCCCCAGCATTTT; CDR3: CASSYSEWPQHF
V: TRBV10-3; size: NA; D: TRBD1; J: TRBJ1-4; DNA: TGTGCCATCTGGGCAGGGGGAGCAACTAATGAAAAACTGTTTTTT; CDR3: CAIWAGGATNEKLFF
V: TRBV21-1; size: NA; D: NA; J: TRBJ2-2; DNA: TGTGCCAGCCCTGACACCCCGGGAGGTAACGGGGAGCTGTTTTTT; CDR3: CASPDTPGGNGELFF
V: TRBV19; size: NA; D: NA; J: TRBJ1-2; DNA: TGTGCCAGTACCGAAATCCTCAAGGGGGGGACTCCCCTTTATGGCTACACCTTC; CDR3: CASTEILKGGTPLYGYTF
V: TRBV10-3; size: NA; D: NA; J: TRBJ2-2; DNA: TGTGCCATCAGTGAGGTTCCGGGGAGCAACACCGGGGAGCTGTTTTTT; CDR3: CAISEVPGSNTGELFF
V: TRBV7-2; size: once; D: NA; J: TRBJ2-1; DNA: TGTGCCAGCAGCCTCAGGGTAGGCAATGAGCAGTTCTTC; CDR3: CASSLRVGNEQFF
V: TRBV18; size: NA; D: TRBD1; J: TRBJ1-4; DNA: TGTGCCAGCTCACCTTGGACAGGGGAGGAAAAACTGTTTTTT; CDR3: CASSPWTGEEKLFF
V: TRBV5-1; size: NA; D: NA; J: TRBJ2-7; DNA: TGCGCCAGCAGCTCGAGGAGGGACCTAGGGCCCTGGGAGCAGTACTTC; CDR3: CASSSRRDLGPWEQYF
V: TRBV6-4; size: NA; D: NA; J: TRBJ2-3; DNA: TGTGCCAGCAGTACCACTATAGAGGATACGCAGTATTTT; CDR3: CASSTTIEDTQYF
V: TRBV30; size: NA; D: NA; J: TRBJ1-1; DNA: TGTGCCTGGAGCCCTAAGGGCAGGACAGCGATCTTT; CDR3: CAWSPKGRTAIF
V: TRBV19; size: NA; D: TRBD1; J: TRBJ2-1; DNA: TGTGCCAGTAGTCAGGGACAGGGGGCCGATTGGGATGAGCAGTTCTTC; CDR3: CASSQGQGADWDEQFF
V: TRBV7-8; size: once; D: NA; J: TRBJ2-4; DNA: TGTGCCAGCAGCCCAGGACATCGGGAAAACATTCAGTACTTC; CDR3: CASSPGHRENIQYF
V: TRBV10-3; size: NA; D: NA; J: TRBJ1-1; DNA: TGTGCCATTCGAAGGGAGGAAGGTACTGAAGCTTTCTTT; CDR3: CAIRREEGTEAFF
V: TRBV3-1/TRBV3-2; size: NA; D: TRBD1; J: TRBJ1-2; DNA: TGTGCCAGCAGCCAAATCCGGCAGGGGGTTGGCTACACCTTC; CDR3: CASSQIRQGVGYTF
V: TRBV7-9; size: NA; D: TRBD1; J: TRBJ1-1; DNA: TGTGCCAGCAGCTTACCGGACAGGCCGGGCACTGAAGCTTTCTTT; CDR3: CASSLPDRPGTEAFF
V: TRBV12-3/TRBV12-4; size: NA; D: NA; J: TRBJ1-2; DNA: TGTGCCAGCTCAGGATTGGGGCCTGGCTACACCTTC; CDR3: CASSGLGPGYTF
V: TRBV4-1; size: NA; D: NA; J: TRBJ2-4; DNA: TGCGCCAGCAGCCAACCGGGTGCAGTGCCGAGTTTACTAGCCAAAAACATTCAGTACTTC; CDR3: CASSQPGAVPSLLAKNIQYF
V: TRBV28; size: NA; D: TRBD1; J: TRBJ1-5; DNA: TGTGCCAGCCATTCTAGGGACAGGGCCATACAGCCCCAGCATTTT; CDR3: CASHSRDRAIQPQHF
V: TRBV4-3; size: NA; D: NA; J: TRBJ2-7; DNA: TGCGCCAGCAGCCAACGGAACGGGGACGAGCAGTACTTC; CDR3: CASSQRNGDEQYF
V: TRBV7-2; size: NA; D: NA; J: TRBJ2-7; DNA: TGTGCCAGCAGCCCAGAGGTGTGGTCCTACGAGCAGTACTTC; CDR3: CASSPEVWSYEQYF
V: TRBV5-8; size: NA; D: TRBD1; J: TRBJ1-2; DNA: TGTGCCAGCAGCGTCCGGGACAGGGGACGGGGCTACACCTTC; CDR3: CASSVRDRGRGYTF
V: TRBV7-9; size: NA; D: TRBD1; J: TRBJ2-1; DNA: TGTGCCAGCAGCCCTCGGACAGGATACAATGAGCAGTTCTTC; CDR3: CASSPRTGYNEQFF
V: TRBV2; size: NA; D: TRBD1; J: TRBJ2-5; DNA: TGTGCCAGCAGTGGAGGGACAGGGGGCATGGAGACCCAGTACTTC; CDR3: CASSGGTGGMETQYF
V: TRBV5-8; size: NA; D: NA; J: TRBJ2-3; DNA: TGTGCCAGCAGCTTGCGTTATGGGGCCCCGGGAGATACGCAGTATTTT; CDR3: CASSLRYGAPGDTQYF
V: TRBV28; size: NA; D: TRBD1; J: TRBJ2-7; DNA: TGTGCCAGCAGTTTTTTCAGGGGGAGCTCCTACGAGCAGTACTTC; CDR3: CASSFFRGSSYEQYF
V: TRBV5-4; size: NA; D: TRBD1; J: TRBJ2-1; DNA: TGTGCCAGCAGCCCCGGGACAGGTACGGTTGAGCAGTTCTTC; CDR3: CASSPGTGTVEQFF
V: TRBV10-1; size: NA; D: NA; J: TRBJ1-1; DNA: TGCGCCAGCAGTGAGCTCTCGCAGGAAAGTGAGACTGAAGCTTTCTTT; CDR3: CASSELSQESETEAFF
V: TRBV2; size: NA; D: NA; J: TRBJ1-3; DNA: TGTGCCAGCAGACACGACAGCAACATCGACTCTGGAAACACCATATATTTT; CDR3: CASRHDSNIDSGNTIYF
V: TRBV4-3; size: NA; D: TRBD1; J: TRBJ1-2; DNA: TGCGCCAGCAGCCAAGAAGCGGGACAGGGCCCTCTCTATGGCTACACCTTC; CDR3: CASSQEAGQGPLYGYTF
V: TRBV14; size: NA; D: TRBD1; J: TRBJ2-3; DNA: TGTGCCAGCAGCCTAAGGGACAGGGGGCCCTTAGATACGCAGTATTTT; CDR3: CASSLRDRGPLDTQYF
V: TRBV4-1; size: NA; D: NA; J: TRBJ2-1; DNA: TGCGCCAGCAGCCATCGGGGGAAAAACAATGAGCAGTTCTTC; CDR3: CASSHRGKNNEQFF
V: TRBV6-1; size: NA; D: TRBD1; J: TRBJ1-5; DNA: TGTGCCAGCAGTGGAAGGGACAGGGTGGTCATAGGAGGCAATCAGCCCCAGCATTTT; CDR3: CASSGRDRVVIGGNQPQHF
V: TRBV2; size: NA; D: NA; J: TRBJ1-1; DNA: TGTGCCAGCAGTGAGGTGACACTGAACACTGAAGCTTTCTTT; CDR3: CASSEVTLNTEAFF
V: TRBV7-8; size: NA; D: NA; J: TRBJ2-3; DNA: TGTGCCAGCAGCTCAAGGGTAGGACAGTATGCAGATACGCAGTATTTT; CDR3: CASSSRVGQYADTQYF
V: TRBV18; size: NA; D: TRBD1; J: TRBJ1-5; DNA: TGTGCCAGCTCCGAACAGGGGGCATTGAATCAGCCCCAGCATTTT; CDR3: CASSEQGALNQPQHF
V: TRBV4-1; size: NA; D: NA; J: TRBJ1-1; DNA: TGCGCCAGCAGCCACACTACAGGGATTCCCAACACTGAAGCTTTCTTT; CDR3: CASSHTTGIPNTEAFF
V: TRBV30; size: NA; D: TRBD1; J: TRBJ1-1; DNA: TGTGCCTGGGGACGGACAGGGGACACTGAAGCTTTCTTT; CDR3: CAWGRTGDTEAFF
V: TRBV27; size: NA; D: NA; J: TRBJ1-6; DNA: TGTGCCAGCACCGCGAGGGATTCACCCCTCCACTTT; CDR3: CASTARDSPLHF
V: TRBV27; size: NA; D: NA; J: TRBJ2-3; DNA: TGTGCCAGCAGTTGGGGGGAAGGGGCCTTCGCAGATACGCAGTATTTT; CDR3: CASSWGEGAFADTQYF
V: TRBV3-1/TRBV3-2; size: NA; D: NA; J: TRBJ1-1; DNA: TGTGCCAGCAGCCAACAGGTTATGGGGCGACCAAAAGCTTTCTTT; CDR3: CASSQQVMGRPKAFF
V: TRBV9; size: NA; D: NA; J: TRBJ2-7; DNA: TGTGCCAGCAGCGCCGGGACATATTACGAGCAGTACTTC; CDR3: CASSAGTYYEQYF
V: TRBV4-1; size: few; D: TRBD2; J: TRBJ2-7; DNA: TGCGCCAGCAGCCAAGCTGCCGGGACTAGTCCCTACGAGCAGTACTTC; CDR3: CASSQAAGTSPYEQYF
V: TRBV7-2; size: few; D: TRBD1; J: TRBJ1-6; DNA: TGTGCCAGCAGCTTACAGGGGGCTATGGATTCACCCCTCCACTTT; CDR3: CASSLQGAMDSPLHF
V: TRBV7-8; size: NA; D: NA; J: TRBJ1-2; DNA: TGTGCCAGCAGCTTAGGGGGCTCCATCTATGGCTACACCTTC; CDR3: CASSLGGSIYGYTF
V: TRBV7-6; size: once; D: TRBD1; J: TRBJ1-6; DNA: TGTGCCAGCAGCTCCAGGGGGTCCACGGGCTCCTATAATTCACCCCTCCACTTT; CDR3: CASSSRGSTGSYNSPLHF
V: TRBV21-1; size: once; D: NA; J: TRBJ2-7; DNA: TGTGCCAGCAGCAAATGGTGCGCAAATTATCCCTACGAGCAGTACTTC; CDR3: CASSKWCANYPYEQYF
V: TRBV4-3; size: NA; D: NA; J: TRBJ1-1; DNA: TGCGCCAGCAGCCAAGACACAGGGACTGAAGCTTTCTTT; CDR3: CASSQDTGTEAFF